This T cell receptor (beta chain) is drawn from a study of T cell responses to AZD1222 COVID-19 vaccine. This CDR3 region has 15 residues. Germline CDR1 LGHDT, CDR2 YNNKEL (reference sequence). Trimming removed 2 bases at V and 8 bases at J, with 18 bases between. TCRdb keeps only in-frame clones here, not all; method: immunoSEQ multiplex PCR. The sample shows about 130,000 clones, over 90% of them seen only once. The sample holds a few counts of this clone. The TCR was taken from an adult in good health. The sequences come from peripheral blood, collected on day 0 of AZD1222 vaccination. The chain employs TRBV3-1 (or the pseudogene TRBV3-2) and TRBJ1-2, with a weak D call TRBD1 (5 bases). DNA for the CDR3: TGTGCCAGCAGCCAAAAGTTCAGGGCCCTCGGAGGCTACACCTTC. Protein: CASSQKFRALGGYTF.